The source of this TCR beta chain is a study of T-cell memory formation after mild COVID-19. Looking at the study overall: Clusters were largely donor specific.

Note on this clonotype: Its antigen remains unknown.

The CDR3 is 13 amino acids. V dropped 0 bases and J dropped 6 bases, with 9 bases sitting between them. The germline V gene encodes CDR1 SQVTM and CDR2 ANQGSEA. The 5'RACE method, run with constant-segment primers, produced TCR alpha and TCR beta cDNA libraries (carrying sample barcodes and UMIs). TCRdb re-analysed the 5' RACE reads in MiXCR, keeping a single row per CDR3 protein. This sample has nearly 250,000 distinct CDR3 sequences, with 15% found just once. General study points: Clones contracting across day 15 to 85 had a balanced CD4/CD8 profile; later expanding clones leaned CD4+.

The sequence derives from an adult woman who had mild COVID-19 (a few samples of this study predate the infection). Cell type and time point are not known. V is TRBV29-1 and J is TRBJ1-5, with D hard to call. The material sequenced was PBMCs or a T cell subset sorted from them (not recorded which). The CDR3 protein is CSVEDWEGQPQHF. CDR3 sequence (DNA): TGCAGCGTTGAAGATTGGGAGGGTCAGCCCCAGCATTTT.